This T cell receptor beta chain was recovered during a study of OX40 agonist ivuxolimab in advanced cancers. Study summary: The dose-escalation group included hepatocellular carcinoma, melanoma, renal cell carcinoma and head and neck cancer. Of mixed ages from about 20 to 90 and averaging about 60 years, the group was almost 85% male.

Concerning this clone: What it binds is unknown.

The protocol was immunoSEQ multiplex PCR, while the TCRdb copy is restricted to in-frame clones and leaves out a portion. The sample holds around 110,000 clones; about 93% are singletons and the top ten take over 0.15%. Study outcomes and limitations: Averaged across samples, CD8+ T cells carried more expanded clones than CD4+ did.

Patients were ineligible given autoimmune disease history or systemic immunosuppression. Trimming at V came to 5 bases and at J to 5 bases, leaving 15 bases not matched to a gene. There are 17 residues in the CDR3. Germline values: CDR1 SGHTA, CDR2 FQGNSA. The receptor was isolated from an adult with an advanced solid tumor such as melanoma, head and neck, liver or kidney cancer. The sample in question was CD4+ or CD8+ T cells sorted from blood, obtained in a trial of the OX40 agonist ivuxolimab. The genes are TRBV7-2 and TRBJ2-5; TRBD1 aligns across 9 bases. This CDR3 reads CASSVVGQGNPRETQYF. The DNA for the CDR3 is TGTGCCAGCAGCGTAGTAGGACAGGGGAACCCGAGGGAGACCCAGTACTTC.